By share, the clone carrying this T cell receptor (beta chain) counts as medium-sized. J was trimmed by 4 bases and V by 9 bases; bases with no gene match: 6. The CDR3 length is 13 residues. Germline values: CDR1 SNHLY, CDR2 FYNNEI. In the original processing: Scientists estimated how many nucleated cells there were by amplifying reference gene primers. Sequenced by immunoSEQ multiplex PCR; TCRdb stores in-frame clones only, minus some. V and J calls and clone size follow that table, whereas D and trimming were derived from the DNA. The top ten clones hold roughly a fifth of a sample with some 16,000 clones, roughly 82% of them seen once. This sample was taken from a study of blood T cell repertoires in COVID-19. Study context: Samples came from the United States, Italy and Spain, spanning acute and convalescent COVID-19. T cells, B-cell-depleted T cells, or PBMCs supplied cDNA or gDNA.

The clonotype was recovered from a man at least 80 years old with active COVID-19. The sequenced sample consisted of peripheral blood. The J gene is TRBJ1-5, the V gene TRBV2; 7 bases are shared with TRBD1. The CDR3 nucleotides read TGTGCCAGTCTAGACAGGGAAAATCAGCCCCAGCATTTT. Protein sequence: CASLDRENQPQHF.